The entry below describes one T cell receptor beta chain. The target of this receptor is not known. Per-nucleotide qualities are absent, and no much larger clonotype sits a single base away. The sample belongs to a study of blood T cell repertoires in COVID-19 (TCRdb year 2020). Notes on the research overall: Samples covering the acute and convalescent phases of COVID-19 were provided by collaborators in the United States, Italy and Spain. Where available, HLA class I and class II types were obtained from metadata supplied by the sample provider rather than from assay-based typing. The material from the prospective study consisted of cDNA or gDNA derived from T cells, B-cell-depleted T cells, or PBMCs. The repertoires were made available in a free public database intended to serve as a resource for research on the immune response to SARS-CoV-2. Samples came from the ongoing ImmuneRACE study (first 160 participants) plus 1,254 subjects from 6 global collaborators. Nearly every sample came with metadata listing a de-identified subject ID, COVID-19 status, age in years and sex. The dataset comprised deeply sampled blood TCRbeta repertoires from subjects exposed to, actively infected with, or recovered from COVID-19. Broader findings and caveats from the paper: Clinical and demographic metadata were provided uncurated, with the amount varying by source and participant.

Whole blood was collected in K2EDTA tubes by collaborating institutions according to the institutions' own protocols. For TCRbeta analysis, collaborators shipped samples in one of three forms: frozen whole blood, isolated PBMCs, or DNA extracted from either of those sample types. TCRbeta CDR3 regions were amplified from genomic DNA by means of the immunoSEQ Assay, a bias-controlled multiplex PCR. On the authors' methods: The number of nucleated cells in each sample was estimated by amplification of reference gene primers within the assay. To quantify the absolute abundance of each unique TCRbeta CDR3 rearrangement, sequence reads were collapsed and filtered. For each sample, productive Simpson clonality was calculated as the square root of Simpson's diversity index across productive rearrangements. TCRdb retrieved this table from immuneACCESS and kept in-frame rearrangements only. Not all clones are present; in checked studies, unresolved V genes account for under half, and no reason is known for the remainder. V, J and clone size derive from that table, while D and trimming were established from the DNA sequence. This sample is represented by approximately 75,000 clones; around three quarters of them were singletons. The ten largest clones take up 28% of the sample.

The receptor comes from a woman of 80 years or more with active or convalescent COVID-19. The sample was peripheral blood.

At the DNA level, the sequence is TGTGCCAGCTCACCAGACGGACAGGGCACCCTCTTGGGGCAGTACTTC. Its protein reads: CASSPDGQGTLLGQYF. Recombination linked TRBV18 to TRBJ2-7, with 8 bases in between that match TRBD1. After removal of 2 bases from V and 9 bases from J, the junction retains 15 bases not matched to a gene. Spanning cysteine to phenylalanine, the CDR3 consists of 16 amino acids. Only the CDR3 DNA stays, 48 bases, in frame from base 1. CDR1 and CDR2, looked up from the germline V gene, are KGHSH and LQKENI.